This T cell receptor (beta chain) was recovered during a study of CD8+CD57+ T cells in acquired aplastic anemia. Study in general: The sorted CD4+ and CD8+ cells yielded an average approximately 3 ug of DNA. Study observations and caveats: It was found that roughly 29 CD8+ CDR3 sequences were shared between patients and controls.

Whoever was chosen for sequencing had shown CD8+CD57+ cell expansion by flow cytometry. Patients had undergone no therapy by the time their blood was sampled. This clonotype was found once. No antigen is known for it. Germline V lookup: CDR1 SGHTA, CDR2 FQGNSA. V shed 0 bases, J shed 7 bases, and the junction held 9 bases outside the gene matches. CDR3 length: 16 amino acids. CDR3 and TCR beta VDJ profiling relied on genomic DNA as the template. TCRdb analysed the reads with MiXCR anew, one entry per CDR3 protein. The sample consists of under 200,000 distinct CDR3 sequences, roughly 50% of them appearing once.

What was sequenced was sorted CD4+, CD8+, or CD8+CD57+ T cells (not recorded which) from PBMCs. This sequence was found in a human donor with aplastic anemia. V usage is TRBV7-2 and J usage is TRBJ2-1, with 7 bases matching TRBD1. The CDR3 spells CASSLASTGWQNEQFF. The DNA for the CDR3 is TGTGCCAGCAGCTTAGCGTCGACAGGGTGGCAGAATGAGCAGTTCTTC.